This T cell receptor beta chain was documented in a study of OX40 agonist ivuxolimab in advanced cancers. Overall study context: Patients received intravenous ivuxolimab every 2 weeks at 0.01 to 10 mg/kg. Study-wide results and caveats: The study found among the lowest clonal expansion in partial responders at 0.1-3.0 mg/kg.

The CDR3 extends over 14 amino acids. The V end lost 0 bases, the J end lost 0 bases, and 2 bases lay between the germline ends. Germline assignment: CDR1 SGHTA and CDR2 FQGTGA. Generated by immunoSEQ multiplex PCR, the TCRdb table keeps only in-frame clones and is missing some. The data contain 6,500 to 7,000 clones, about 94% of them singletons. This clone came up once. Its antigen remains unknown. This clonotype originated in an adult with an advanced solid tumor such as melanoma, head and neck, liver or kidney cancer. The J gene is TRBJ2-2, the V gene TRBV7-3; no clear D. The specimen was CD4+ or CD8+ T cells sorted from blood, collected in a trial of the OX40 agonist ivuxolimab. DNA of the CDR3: TGTGCCAGCAGCTTAACCCCGAACACCGGGGAGCTGTTTTTT. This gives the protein CASSLTPNTGELFF.